Each of the 26 T cell receptor beta chains below was sequenced from the same sample in a study of T cell changes during pregnancy in multiple sclerosis. Profiling relied on immunoSEQ multiplex PCR, and the TCRdb table lists in-frame clones only, not all of them. The profile shows about 88,000 clones, around 90% of them singletons. Material: peripheral blood, obtained in the first trimester of pregnancy. Receptors were obtained from a female donor with multiple sclerosis, enrolled in a pregnancy study.

The V and J genes are TRBV6-1 and TRBJ1-1; 8 nucleotides match TRBD1. V was clipped by 10 bases and J by 1 base; unmatched bases: 5. Germline loops: CDR1 MNHNS, CDR2 SASEGT. The CDR3 totals 13 residues. In DNA, the CDR3 is TGTGCCACTCGGGACAGGAAGAACACTGAAGCTTTCTTT. The encoded protein is CATRDRKNTEAFF.

The rearrangement links TRBV6-6 to TRBJ2-5; 7 positions agree with TRBD1. Germline CDR1 MNHNY, CDR2 SVGAGI (reference sequence). The CDR3 has 16 residues. CDR3 in DNA: TGTGTTAGCAGTTACGACAGGGCGAGAGGAAAAGAGACCCAGTACTTC. Amino acids: CVSSYDRARGKETQYF.

The chain links TRBV19 to TRBJ2-7, with 10 positions matching TRBD2. Looked up from germline, CDR1 is LNHDA and CDR2 is SQIVND (reference sequence). Trimming removed 5 bases from V and 4 bases from J; junction bases left unmatched: 8. This CDR3 is 15 amino acids long. CDR3 in amino acids: CASSFGAGGGYEQYF. The DNA for the CDR3 is TGTGCCAGTAGTTTCGGAGCGGGAGGGGGTTACGAGCAGTACTTC. The whole variable domain, filled in from reference TRBV19 and TRBJ2-7, reads DGGITQSPKYLFRKEGQNVTLSCEQNLNHDAMYWYRQDPGQGLRLIYYSQIVNDFQKGDIAEGYSVSREKKESFPLTVTSAQKNPTAFYLCASSFGAGGGYEQYFGPGTRLTVT.

The genes are TRBV9 and TRBJ2-2; D remains ambiguous. Trimming cost V 0 bases and J 4 bases, with 7 bases left between them. CDR3 size: 14 residues. Per germline, CDR1 SGDLS and CDR2 YYNGEE. The CDR3 DNA sequence: TGTGCCAGCAGCGTAGGTGAGGTCACCGGGGAGCTGTTTTTT. It encodes CASSVGEVTGELFF.

The V gene is TRBV7-9, the J gene TRBJ1-1, with no clear D. Trimming took off 5 bases at V and 5 bases at J, with 15 bases between the two ends. This CDR3 region has 14 residues. Germline V lookup: CDR1 SEHNR, CDR2 FQNEAQ (reference sequence). The CDR3 reads CASSPISGGTEAFF. DNA of the CDR3: TGTGCCAGCAGCCCCATCTCAGGAGGGACTGAAGCTTTCTTT.

The chain recombines TRBV2 with TRBJ2-7, with D unclear. With 7 bases removed from V and 3 bases from J, the gap between germline ends came to 10 bases. This CDR3 contains 12 residues. Germline CDR1 and CDR2: SNHLY and FYNNEI. The CDR3 DNA follows: TGTGCCAGCAATAACAAATTCTACGAGCAGTACTTC. Translated: CASNNKFYEQYF.

The V and J genes are TRBV11-2 and TRBJ1-1; D remains unclear. CDR3 length: 12 amino acids. V shed 1 base and J shed 6 bases, with 6 bases lying between them. The germline gives CDR1 SGHAT, CDR2 FQNNGV. The CDR3 here is CASSLGVSEAFF. CDR3 coding DNA: TGTGCCAGCAGCTTAGGTGTATCTGAAGCTTTCTTT.

V and J are TRBV6-1 and TRBJ2-1; 7 bases agree with TRBD2. The CDR3 extends over 16 amino acids. The germline V gene encodes CDR1 MNHNS and CDR2 SASEGT. The junction had 13 bases not matched to a gene; V was cut back by 3 bases and J by 8 bases. The CDR3 DNA sequence: TGTGCCAGCAGTGACCCTCGGGGCGGGAGTAGGTATGAGCAGTTCTTC. Its translation: CASSDPRGGSRYEQFF.

The chain recombines TRBV7-2 with TRBJ1-2; D gene unclear. Trimming removed 5 bases at V and 8 bases at J, with 9 bases between. Germline lookup yields CDR1 SGHTA and CDR2 FQGNSA. The length of the CDR3 is 11 residues. The CDR3 DNA follows: TGTGCCAGCAGCGGGCACTCCGGCTACACCTTC. Translated: CASSGHSGYTF. Supplemented by reference TRBV7-2 and TRBJ1-2, the full variable domain reads GAGVSQSPSNKVTEKGKDVELRCDPISGHTALYWYRQSLGQGLEFLIYFQGNSAPDKSGLPSDRFSAERTGGSVSTLTIQRTQQEDSAVYLCASSGHSGYTFGSGTRLTVV.

J is TRBJ2-3 and V is TRBV29-1; 11 bases map to TRBD1. Germline lookup yields CDR1 SQVTM and CDR2 ANQGSEA. Germline trimming cut 7 bases from V and 6 bases from J; bases unmatched to any gene: 12. The CDR3 has 15 residues. CDR3 DNA: TGCAGCGCAAAACCGCCCGGACAGGGGGCGGATACGCAGTATTTT. Amino acid sequence: CSAKPPGQGADTQYF.

The chain's CDR3 is CASSYPPSGRAYEQFF. The CDR3 DNA is TGTGCCAGCAGTTACCCCCCTAGCGGGAGGGCCTATGAGCAGTTCTTC. The chain employs TRBV6-6 and TRBJ2-1, with 12 bases aligning to TRBD2. CDR1 is MNHNY and CDR2 is SVGAGI in the germline V gene (reference sequence). This CDR3 has 16 amino acids. V gave up 2 bases and J gave up 8 bases; unmatched junction bases: 7.

The chain uses TRBV19 and TRBJ2-3; D unclear. The CDR3 loop spans 13 amino acids. Germline lookup yields CDR1 LNHDA and CDR2 SQIVND (reference sequence). Trimming cost V 2 bases and J 2 bases, with 5 bases left between them. The CDR3 nucleotides read TGTGCCAGTAGTATACTAACCACAGATACGCAGTATTTT. As protein: CASSILTTDTQYF.

V is TRBV7-9 and J is TRBJ2-5; no firm D call. Germline V lookup: CDR1 SEHNR, CDR2 FQNEAQ (reference sequence). The CDR3 length is 14 residues. Trimming took off 2 bases at V and 5 bases at J, with 12 bases between the two ends. For the CDR3, the DNA is TGTGCCAGCAGCTTATTGGCCGGGTTGGAGACCCAGTACTTC. Translating it yields CASSLLAGLETQYF. Complete variable domain (other parts from reference TRBV7-9 and TRBJ2-5): DTGVSQNPRHKITKRGQNVTFRCDPISEHNRLYWYRQTLGQGPEFLTYFQNEAQLEKSRLLSDRFSAERPKGSFSTLEIQRTEQGDSAMYLCASSLLAGLETQYFGPGTRLLVL.

The count of this clone is one. This chain uses TRBV9 with TRBJ2-7, with 8 bases matching TRBD1. The CDR3 is 14 amino acids. The germline CDR1 and CDR2 sequences are SGDLS and YYNGEE. Trimming at V came to 2 bases and at J to 7 bases, leaving 8 bases not matched to a gene. The CDR3 loop is CASSVDRVLGEQYF. The CDR3 DNA sequence: TGTGCCAGCAGCGTGGACAGGGTGCTGGGGGAGCAGTACTTC.

The J gene is TRBJ1-2, the V gene TRBV5-5, with unresolved D. This CDR3 region has 15 residues. Germline V lookup: CDR1 SGHKS, CDR2 YYEKEE (reference sequence). V was trimmed by 0 bases and J by 4 bases, leaving 13 bases between them. The CDR3 region has the DNA TGTGCCAGCAGCTTGGGCGAGCCATCATTCTATGGCTACACCTTC. Protein: CASSLGEPSFYGYTF.

The sample holds one count of this clone. The chain joins TRBV5-5 to TRBJ1-2; D may be TRBD1 (5 bases). The CDR3 totals 14 residues. Trimming took 3 bases from V and 8 from J, leaving 17 bases between them. CDR1 is SGHKS, CDR2 YYEKEE, per germline (reference sequence). In DNA, the CDR3 is TGTGCCAGCAGCTGGCGGGGGGTAGGGACCGGCTACACCTTC. Protein sequence: CASSWRGVGTGYTF.

The chain joins TRBV7-8 to TRBJ2-1; maybe TRBD2 (7 bases). Germline V lookup: CDR1 SGHVS, CDR2 FQNEAQ. This CDR3 region has 14 residues. V gave up 1 base and J gave up 9 bases, with 13 bases separating them. DNA of the CDR3: TGTGCCAGCAGCTTAGTTGAGGGGGAGGGTGAGCAGTTCTTC. Encoded protein: CASSLVEGEGEQFF.

The chain couples TRBV28 to TRBJ1-2, with D uncertain. Germline values: CDR1 MDHEN, CDR2 SYDVKM. The CDR3 is made up of 14 amino acids. Trimming stripped 5 bases from V and 2 bases from J, with 12 bases between. CDR3 residues: CASSAVTSNYGYTF. The CDR3 nucleotides read TGTGCCAGCAGTGCGGTGACTTCGAACTATGGCTACACCTTC.

The V call is TRBV19, the J call TRBJ2-2; D is perhaps TRBD1 (5 bases). V was cut by 3 bases and J by 5 bases, with 13 bases left in between. Looked up from germline, CDR1 is LNHDA and CDR2 is SQIVND (reference sequence). The CDR3 spans 15 residues. CDR3 sequence (DNA): TGTGCCAGTAGTATGATCCAGGGTCTGACCGGGGAGCTGTTTTTT. Its protein is CASSMIQGLTGELFF. Variable domain in full (rest from reference TRBV19 and TRBJ2-2): DGGITQSPKYLFRKEGQNVTLSCEQNLNHDAMYWYRQDPGQGLRLIYYSQIVNDFQKGDIAEGYSVSREKKESFPLTVTSAQKNPTAFYLCASSMIQGLTGELFFGEGSRLTVL.

This clone was found a few times. The gene calls are TRBV9 and TRBJ2-7; TRBD1 agrees at 9 bases. Germline CDR1 reads SGDLS; CDR2 reads YYNGEE. The CDR3 has 16 amino acids. With V trimmed by 0 bases and J by 5 bases, 9 bases remained unmatched. The CDR3 DNA reads TGTGCCAGCAGCGTAGACCTGACAGGGGGAGGTAACGAGCAGTACTTC. It codes for CASSVDLTGGGNEQYF.

This clone was seen a few times. The chain employs TRBV7-7 and TRBJ2-1; 8 nucleotides line up with TRBD2. Per germline, CDR1 SSHAT and CDR2 FNYEAQ (reference sequence). The CDR3 extends over 13 amino acids. V dropped 5 bases and J dropped 10; count of bases not matched to a gene: 7. The CDR3, as DNA: TGTGCCAGCAGCCGCCCGGGGGGGAACGAGCAGTTCTTC. This gives the protein CASSRPGGNEQFF.

The chain couples TRBV7-6 to TRBJ2-3; tentatively, D is TRBD2 (6 bases). V dropped 4 bases and J dropped 0 bases, with 8 bases sitting between them. CDR1 SGHVS and CDR2 FNYEAQ come from the germline V gene. The CDR3 contains 14 residues. CDR3 in DNA: TGTGCCAGCAGCTGGGGGGACAGCACAGATACGCAGTATTTT. Translation: CASSWGDSTDTQYF.

The J gene is TRBJ2-1, the V gene TRBV28; possible D gene TRBD1, 6 bases. Germline V gene data show CDR1 as MDHEN and CDR2 as SYDVKM. The CDR3 has 13 amino acids. Deletions cut 11 bases from V and 5 bases from J, with 16 bases between. The CDR3 protein is CAVGAQLHNEQFF. The CDR3, as DNA: TGTGCCGTGGGGGCTCAACTGCACAATGAGCAGTTCTTC.

This clone was seen once. The gene calls are TRBV29-1 and TRBJ1-2; weak D call: TRBD1 (6 bases). The CDR3 runs to 14 residues. The germline V and J ends were trimmed by 7 bases and 4 bases, with 19 bases remaining between them. Germline V gene lookup returns CDR1 SQVTM and CDR2 ANQGSEA. The chain's CDR3 is CSAEKGVGSYGYTF. Written as DNA, the CDR3 is TGCAGCGCCGAAAAGGGGGTGGGGTCCTATGGCTACACCTTC.

The chain is built from TRBV19 and TRBJ2-7, with D unclear. The CDR3 loop spans 12 amino acids. Germline lookup yields CDR1 LNHDA and CDR2 SQIVND (reference sequence). The ends were cut back, 5 bases at V and 0 bases at J, with 5 bases in the middle. In DNA form, the CDR3 reads TGTGCCAGTAGTCAGAACTCCTACGAGCAGTACTTC. Protein sequence: CASSQNSYEQYF.

The chain joins TRBV19 to TRBJ2-3; TRBD1 matches 11 bases. Trimming took 4 bases from V and 3 from J; bases not matched to a gene: 6. The CDR3 covers 16 residues. Germline V gene lookup returns CDR1 LNHDA and CDR2 SQIVND (reference sequence). The CDR3 region has the DNA TGTGCCAGTAGTAGAAGGACAGGGGGCGCAACAGATACGCAGTATTTT. As protein: CASSRRTGGATDTQYF.